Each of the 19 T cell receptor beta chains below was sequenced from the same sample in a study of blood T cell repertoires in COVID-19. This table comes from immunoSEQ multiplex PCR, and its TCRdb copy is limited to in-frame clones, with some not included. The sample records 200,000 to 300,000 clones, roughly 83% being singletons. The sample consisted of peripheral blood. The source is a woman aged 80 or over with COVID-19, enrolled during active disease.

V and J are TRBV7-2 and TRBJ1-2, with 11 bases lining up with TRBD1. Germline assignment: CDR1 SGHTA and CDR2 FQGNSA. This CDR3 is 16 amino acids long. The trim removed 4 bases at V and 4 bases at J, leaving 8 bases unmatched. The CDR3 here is CASSSGTGGLGYGYTF. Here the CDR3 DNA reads TGTGCCAGCAGCTCCGGGACAGGGGGTCTTGGCTATGGCTACACCTTC.

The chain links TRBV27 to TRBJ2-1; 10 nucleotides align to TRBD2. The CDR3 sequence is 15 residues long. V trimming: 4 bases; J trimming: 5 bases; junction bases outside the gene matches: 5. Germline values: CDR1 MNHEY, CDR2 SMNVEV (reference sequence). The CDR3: CASSSKRGGNNEQFF. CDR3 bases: TGTGCCAGCAGTTCGAAGCGGGGGGGAAACAATGAGCAGTTCTTC.

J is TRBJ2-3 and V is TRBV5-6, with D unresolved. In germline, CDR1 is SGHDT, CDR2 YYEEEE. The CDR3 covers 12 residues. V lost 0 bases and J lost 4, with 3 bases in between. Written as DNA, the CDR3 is TGTGCCAGCAGCTTGGCCTCAGATACGCAGTATTTT. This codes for CASSLASDTQYF. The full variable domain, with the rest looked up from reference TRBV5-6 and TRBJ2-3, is DAGVTQSPTHLIKTRGQQVTLRCSPKSGHDTVSWYQQALGQGPQFIFQYYEEEERQRGNFPDRFSGHQFPNYSSELNVNALLLGDSALYLCASSLASDTQYFGPGTRLTVL.

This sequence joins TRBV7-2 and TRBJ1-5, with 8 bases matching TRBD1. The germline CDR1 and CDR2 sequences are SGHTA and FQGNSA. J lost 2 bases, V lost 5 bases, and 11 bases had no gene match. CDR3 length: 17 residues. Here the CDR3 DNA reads TGTGCCAGCAGCCCCACTCAGGGGGCGGGAGGCAATCAGCCCCAGCATTTT. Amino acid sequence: CASSPTQGAGGNQPQHF.

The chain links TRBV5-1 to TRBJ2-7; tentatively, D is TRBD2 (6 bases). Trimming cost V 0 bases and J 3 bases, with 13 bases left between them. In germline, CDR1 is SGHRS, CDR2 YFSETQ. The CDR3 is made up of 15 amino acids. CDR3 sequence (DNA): TGCGCCAGCAGCTTGGCCGGGACTCGGATCTACGAGCAGTACTTC. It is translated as CASSLAGTRIYEQYF.

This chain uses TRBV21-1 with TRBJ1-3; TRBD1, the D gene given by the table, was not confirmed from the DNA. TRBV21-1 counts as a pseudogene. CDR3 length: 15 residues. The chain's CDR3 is CASKTGDHPGNTIYF. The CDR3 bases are TGTGCCAGCAAAACAGGCGACCACCCTGGAAACACCATATATTTT.

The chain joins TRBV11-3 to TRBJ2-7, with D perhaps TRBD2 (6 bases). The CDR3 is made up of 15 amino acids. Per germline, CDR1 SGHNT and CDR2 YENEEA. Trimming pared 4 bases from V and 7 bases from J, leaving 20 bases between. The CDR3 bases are TGTGCCAGCAGCTATGCAGGTGTCGCGGCGGGGGAGCAGTACTTC. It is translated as CASSYAGVAAGEQYF.

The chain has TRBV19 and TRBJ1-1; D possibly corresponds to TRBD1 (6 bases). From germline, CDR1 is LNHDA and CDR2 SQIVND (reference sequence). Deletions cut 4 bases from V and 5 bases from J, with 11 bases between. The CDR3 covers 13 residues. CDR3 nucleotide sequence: TGTGCCAGTAGTAAAAACAGGGAGACTGAAGCTTTCTTT. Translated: CASSKNRETEAFF.

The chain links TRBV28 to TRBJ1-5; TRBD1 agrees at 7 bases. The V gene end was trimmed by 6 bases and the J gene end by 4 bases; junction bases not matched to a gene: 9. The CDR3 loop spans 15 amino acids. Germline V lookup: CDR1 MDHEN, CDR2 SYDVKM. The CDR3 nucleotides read TGTGCCAGCAGGCCCGGGACAGATATTAATCAGCCCCAGCATTTT. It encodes CASRPGTDINQPQHF.

CDR3 sequence: CASSYSTGVDNYGYTF. CDR3 bases: TGTGCCAGCAGTTACTCGACAGGGGTAGATAACTATGGCTACACCTTC. This chain connects TRBV6-5 to TRBJ1-2; TRBD1 agrees at 8 bases. The CDR3 has 16 residues. V shed 0 bases and J 1 base; nucleotides not matched to a gene: 4. Per germline, CDR1 MNHEY and CDR2 SVGAGI.

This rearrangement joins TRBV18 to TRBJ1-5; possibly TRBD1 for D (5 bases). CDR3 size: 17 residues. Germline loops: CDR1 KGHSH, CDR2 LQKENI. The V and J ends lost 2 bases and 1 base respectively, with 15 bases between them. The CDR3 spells CASSPGQGLTSNQPQHF. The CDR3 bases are TGTGCCAGCTCACCAGGGCAGGGACTCACGAGCAATCAGCCCCAGCATTTT.

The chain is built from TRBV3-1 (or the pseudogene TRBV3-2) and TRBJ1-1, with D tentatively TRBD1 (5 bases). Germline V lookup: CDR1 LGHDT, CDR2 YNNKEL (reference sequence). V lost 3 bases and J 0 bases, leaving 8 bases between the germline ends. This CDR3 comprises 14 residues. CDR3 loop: CASSQGGVNTEAFF. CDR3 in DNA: TGTGCCAGCAGCCAGGGGGGTGTGAACACTGAAGCTTTCTTT.

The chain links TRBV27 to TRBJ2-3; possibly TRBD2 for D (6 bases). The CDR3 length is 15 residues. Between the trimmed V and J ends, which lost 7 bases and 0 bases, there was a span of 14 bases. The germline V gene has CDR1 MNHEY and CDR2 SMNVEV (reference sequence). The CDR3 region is CASTKEGYSTDTQYF. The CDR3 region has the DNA TGTGCCAGCACCAAGGAGGGGTATAGCACAGATACGCAGTATTTT.

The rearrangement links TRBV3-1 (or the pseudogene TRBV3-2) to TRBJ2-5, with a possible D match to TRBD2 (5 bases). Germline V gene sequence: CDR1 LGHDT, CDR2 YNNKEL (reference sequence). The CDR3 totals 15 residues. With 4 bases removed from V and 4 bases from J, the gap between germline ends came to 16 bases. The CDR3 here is CASSRRGNPGETQYF. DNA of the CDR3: TGTGCCAGCAGCCGCCGAGGGAACCCTGGAGAGACCCAGTACTTC.

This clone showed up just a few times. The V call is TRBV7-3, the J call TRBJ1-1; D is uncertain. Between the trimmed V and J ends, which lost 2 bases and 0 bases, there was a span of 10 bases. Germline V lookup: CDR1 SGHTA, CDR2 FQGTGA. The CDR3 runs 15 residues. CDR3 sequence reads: CASSLGPGMNTEAFF. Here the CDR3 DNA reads TGTGCCAGCAGCTTAGGGCCGGGGATGAACACTGAAGCTTTCTTT.

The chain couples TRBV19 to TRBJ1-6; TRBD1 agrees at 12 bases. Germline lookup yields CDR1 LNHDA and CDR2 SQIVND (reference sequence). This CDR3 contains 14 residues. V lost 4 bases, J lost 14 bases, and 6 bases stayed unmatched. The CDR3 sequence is CASSRGQGALSLHF. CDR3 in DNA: TGTGCCAGTAGTAGGGGACAGGGGGCTTTATCCCTCCACTTT.

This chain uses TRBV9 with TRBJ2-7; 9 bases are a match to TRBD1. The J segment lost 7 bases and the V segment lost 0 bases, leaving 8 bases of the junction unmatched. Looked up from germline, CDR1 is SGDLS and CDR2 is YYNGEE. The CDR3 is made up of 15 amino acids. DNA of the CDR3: TGTGCCAGCAGCGTAGGACAGGGGGGTTTTTGGGAGCAGTACTTC. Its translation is CASSVGQGGFWEQYF.

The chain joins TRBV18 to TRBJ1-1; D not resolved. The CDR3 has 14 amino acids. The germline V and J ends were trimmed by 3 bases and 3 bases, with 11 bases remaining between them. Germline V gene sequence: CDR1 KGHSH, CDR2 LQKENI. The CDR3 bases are TGTGCCAGCTCACCCTTGAACAGCCACACTGAAGCTTTCTTT. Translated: CASSPLNSHTEAFF.

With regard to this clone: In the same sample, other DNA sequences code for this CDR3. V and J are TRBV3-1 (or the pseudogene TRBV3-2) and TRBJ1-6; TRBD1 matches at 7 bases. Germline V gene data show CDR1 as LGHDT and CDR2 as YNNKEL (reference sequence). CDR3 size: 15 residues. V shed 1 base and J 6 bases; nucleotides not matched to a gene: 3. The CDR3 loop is CASSQVAGGNSPLHF. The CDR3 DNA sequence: TGTGCCAGCAGCCAAGTTGCAGGGGGTAATTCACCCCTCCACTTT.